This entry lists 30 T cell receptor beta chains sequenced from one sample in a study of tumor-infiltrating lymphocytes in localized non-small cell lung cancer. Only in-frame clones appear in the TCRdb table, and some are missing; sequencing was by immunoSEQ multiplex PCR. The top ten clones hold approximately 7.9% of a sample with about 12,000 clones, 84% of them seen once. Sequenced input: lung tumor tissue. The receptors originated from a human donor with non-small cell lung cancer.

The rearrangement joins TRBV2 to TRBJ2-1; 9 bases are shared with TRBD1. The CDR3 has 13 amino acids. J was trimmed by 3 bases and V by 8 bases; bases with no gene match: 2. Germline V CDR1 and CDR2: SNHLY, FYNNEI. The DNA for the CDR3 is TGTGCCAGCGGGACAGGGAGCTACAATGAGCAGTTCTTC. This encodes CASGTGSYNEQFF.

The rearrangement uses TRBV6-6 and TRBJ1-5, with D possibly TRBD1 on 6 matching bases. The CDR3 consists of 16 residues. Per germline, CDR1 MNHNY and CDR2 SVGAGI (reference sequence). V dropped 1 base and J dropped 2 bases, with 12 bases sitting between them. The CDR3, as DNA: TGTGCCAGCAGTTACTTACAGGGAGGGGGCAATCAGCCCCAGCATTTT. Translated, it gives CASSYLQGGGNQPQHF.

The chain couples TRBV19 to TRBJ2-1; D is unresolved. CDR3 length: 16 residues. The V and J ends lost 3 bases and 1 base respectively, with 13 bases between them. Looked up from germline, CDR1 is LNHDA and CDR2 is SQIVND (reference sequence). In DNA, the CDR3 is TGTGCCAGTAGTATTTCCGTCTATCATTCCTACAATGAGCAGTTCTTC. It encodes CASSISVYHSYNEQFF.

The rearrangement uses TRBV28 and TRBJ2-2, with 7 bases lining up with TRBD1. V trimming: 2 bases; J trimming: 9 bases; junction bases outside the gene matches: 12. This CDR3 is built from 16 residues. Per the germline V gene, CDR1 is MDHEN and CDR2 is SYDVKM. The CDR3 here is CASSLTGVAPSRELFF. The CDR3 coding sequence is TGTGCCAGCAGTTTAACAGGGGTGGCACCCAGCCGGGAGCTGTTTTTT.

This chain links TRBV5-1 with TRBJ2-2; D perhaps matches TRBD2 (6 bases). V lost 4 bases and J 1 base, leaving 8 bases between the germline ends. Germline V gives CDR1 SGHRS, CDR2 YFSETQ. The CDR3 extends over 14 amino acids. This CDR3 is CASSNSGNTGELFF. CDR3 sequence (DNA): TGCGCCAGCAGCAATAGCGGGAACACCGGGGAGCTGTTTTTT.

The J gene is TRBJ2-5, the V gene TRBV30; D might be TRBD1 (6 bases). Between the trimmed V and J ends, which lost 3 bases and 4 bases, there was a span of 15 bases. Germline V lookup: CDR1 GTSNPN, CDR2 SVGIG (reference sequence). There are 14 residues in the CDR3. The CDR3 region has the DNA TGTGCCTGGAGGGTAACAGGGTTTGGAGAGACCCAGTACTTC. Amino acids: CAWRVTGFGETQYF.

This clone has a single count. The genes are TRBV7-3 and TRBJ2-1; 12 bases agree with TRBD2. Germline trimming cut 5 bases from V and 1 base from J; bases unmatched to any gene: 6. The germline V gene has CDR1 SGHTA and CDR2 FQGTGA. CDR3 length: 17 amino acids. CDR3 coding DNA: TGTGCCAGCAGCCGGAGGACTAGCGGGGAGTCCTACAATGAGCAGTTCTTC. Protein: CASSRRTSGESYNEQFF.

The rearrangement links TRBV30 to TRBJ1-2, with D maybe TRBD1 (5 bases). CDR3 length: 11 residues. The V and J ends lost 3 bases and 9 bases respectively, with 11 bases between them. The germline V gene encodes CDR1 GTSNPN and CDR2 SVGIG (reference sequence). CDR3 nucleotides: TGTGCCTGGAGGGATGGGACGAGCTACACCTTC. Its translation: CAWRDGTSYTF.

In this sample, this clone turned up once. CDR3 sequence (DNA): TGCAGCGGGTTGACTAGCAAAGACAATGAGCAGTTCTTC. Translated: CSGLTSKDNEQFF. The V and J genes are TRBV29-1 and TRBJ2-1, with TRBD2 matching over 7 bases. V shed 7 bases, J shed 5 bases, and the junction held 8 bases outside the gene matches. CDR1 and CDR2 from the germline V gene are SQVTM and ANQGSEA. The CDR3 totals 13 residues.

This clone was found a few times. The rearrangement links TRBV25-1 to TRBJ2-2, with TRBD1 matching over 7 bases. With V trimmed by 4 bases and J by 6 bases, 2 bases remained unmatched. This CDR3 is built from 13 residues. Per germline, CDR1 MGHDK and CDR2 SYGVNS. CDR3 nucleotide sequence: TGTGCCAGCAGTGCCCAGGGGGCCGGGGAGCTGTTTTTT. Translating it yields CASSAQGAGELFF.

The chain has TRBV30 and TRBJ1-5; D is unresolved. The CDR3 is 13 residues long. Germline values: CDR1 GTSNPN, CDR2 SVGIG (reference sequence). V shed 3 bases and J shed 3 bases, with 9 bases lying between them. CDR3 loop: CAWSTGYNQPQHF. Here the CDR3 DNA reads TGTGCCTGGAGCACTGGATACAATCAGCCCCAGCATTTT.

The chain employs TRBV15 and TRBJ2-1; D is possibly TRBD1 (6 bases). The CDR3 has 16 residues. Trimming removed 0 bases from V and 1 base from J, with 10 bases in between. The germline CDR1 and CDR2 sequences are LNHNV and YYDKDF (reference sequence). CDR3 in DNA: TGTGCCACCAGCAGAGAGAGAGGGGGATCCTACAATGAGCAGTTCTTC. It codes for CATSRERGGSYNEQFF.

The chain combines TRBV18 with TRBJ1-5, with D maybe TRBD1 (6 bases). CDR1 and CDR2 (germline): KGHSH, LQKENI. The CDR3 is 14 residues long. Trimming took 6 bases from V and 1 from J, leaving 10 bases between them. CDR3 DNA: TGTGCCAGCTCGCCCGACAGGAGCAATCAGCCCCAGCATTTT. It yields the protein CASSPDRSNQPQHF. Full variable domain (missing parts from reference TRBV18 and TRBJ1-5): NAGVMQNPRHLVRRRGQEARLRCSPMKGHSHVYWYRQLPEEGLKFMVYLQKENIIDESGMPKERFSAEFPKEGPSILRIQQVVRGDSAAYFCASSPDRSNQPQHFGDGTRLSIL.

The gene calls are TRBV13 and TRBJ2-7, with 10 bases matching TRBD2. The CDR3 sequence is 15 residues long. Germline CDR1 reads PRHDT; CDR2 reads FYEKMQ (reference sequence). V was pared by 6 bases and J by 3 bases, with 8 bases of the junction left unmatched. CDR3 amino acids: CASRSTSGVFYEQYF. The CDR3 DNA follows: TGTGCCAGCAGAAGCACTAGCGGGGTATTCTACGAGCAGTACTTC.

The genes are TRBV10-3 and TRBJ2-2; the match to TRBD1 covers 9 bases. This CDR3 region has 18 residues. Germline CDR1 and CDR2: ENHRY and SYGVKD. J was trimmed by 4 bases and V by 0 bases; bases with no gene match: 9. CDR3 nucleotides: TGTGCCATCAGTGAGTCGTTCGGGACAGGGAAAATCACCGGGGAGCTGTTTTTT. Amino acid sequence: CAISESFGTGKITGELFF.

This chain connects TRBV7-9 to TRBJ2-3; D may be TRBD1 (5 bases). Germline V CDR1 and CDR2: SEHNR, FQNEAQ (reference sequence). The CDR3 is made up of 13 amino acids. Trimming removed 3 bases at V and 1 base at J, with 5 bases between. CDR3 in amino acids: CASSFRGTDTQYF. As DNA, the CDR3 is TGTGCCAGCAGCTTCAGGGGCACAGATACGCAGTATTTT.

This clone was counted between two and nine times. The rearrangement links TRBV10-3 to TRBJ1-2; 7 bases match TRBD1. J was trimmed by 4 bases and V by 6 bases; bases with no gene match: 11. The V gene's germline CDR1 is ENHRY and CDR2 SYGVKD. The CDR3 has 15 residues. The CDR3 spells CAISPGGQPIYGYTF. The CDR3 nucleotides are TGTGCCATCAGCCCCGGGGGACAGCCAATCTATGGCTACACCTTC.

The sample holds one count of this clone. J is TRBJ2-7 and V is TRBV2; the match to TRBD2 covers 10 bases. The CDR3 consists of 15 residues. CDR1 and CDR2 from the germline V gene are SNHLY and FYNNEI. V lost 7 bases to trimming and J lost 2 bases; unmatched junction nucleotides: 8. The DNA for the CDR3 is TGTGCCAGCAACCCCGAACTAGCGGGAACCTACGAGCAGTACTTC. Encoded protein: CASNPELAGTYEQYF.

This clone was detected only a few times. The chain has TRBV29-1 and TRBJ2-7, with a possible D match to TRBD1 (6 bases). From germline, CDR1 is SQVTM and CDR2 ANQGSEA. Trimming took 5 bases from V and 0 from J, leaving 14 bases between them. CDR3 size: 14 residues. The CDR3 protein is CSVQGQGPSYEQYF. The CDR3, as DNA: TGCAGCGTTCAAGGGCAGGGGCCCTCCTACGAGCAGTACTTC.

This clone has only one observation. The CDR3 bases are TGTGCCAGCAGTATTTCCGGGACAGCCTACGAGCCCCAGCATTTT. Encoded protein: CASSISGTAYEPQHF. The V gene is TRBV6-1, the J gene TRBJ1-5; 7 positions agree with TRBD1. Germline trimming cut 5 bases from V and 8 bases from J; bases unmatched to any gene: 12. CDR3 size: 15 residues. Germline CDR1 is MNHNS and CDR2 is SASEGT.

The V gene is TRBV14, the J gene TRBJ1-1; maybe TRBD1 (5 bases). Germline V gene lookup returns CDR1 SGHDN and CDR2 FVKESK. CDR3 length equals 14 residues. Trimming shortened V by 4 bases and J by 5 bases, and 14 bases separated the two germline ends. DNA for the CDR3: TGTGCCAGCAGCCTCTTTTCAGGGAGTACTGAAGCTTTCTTT. Translated: CASSLFSGSTEAFF.

This rearrangement joins TRBV5-1 to TRBJ2-5; 11 bases are a match to TRBD2. Germline-derived CDR1 and CDR2 are SGHRS and YFSETQ. This CDR3 spans 15 amino acids. Germline trimming cut 2 bases from V and 5 bases from J; bases unmatched to any gene: 5. The CDR3 DNA follows: TGCGCCAGCAGCTTAACTAGCGGGGGTTTCGAGACCCAGTACTTC. This gives the protein CASSLTSGGFETQYF.

The chain's CDR3 is CASSGRQVLGEQYF. The CDR3 bases are TGTGCCAGCAGTGGACGACAGGTCCTAGGTGAGCAGTACTTC. The chain is built from TRBV6-1 and TRBJ2-7; D perhaps matches TRBD1 (6 bases). The V gene lost 4 bases and the J gene lost 7 bases, with 17 bases spanning the gap. Germline CDR1 and CDR2: MNHNS and SASEGT. This CDR3 has 14 residues.

In its sample, this clone was seen once. The gene calls are TRBV7-2 and TRBJ2-3; TRBD2 agrees at 7 bases. Per germline, CDR1 SGHTA and CDR2 FQGNSA. Germline trimming cut 1 base from V and 0 bases from J; bases unmatched to any gene: 7. The CDR3 covers 17 residues. The chain's CDR3 is CASSLVRVGLSTDTQYF. The CDR3 coding sequence is TGTGCCAGCAGCTTAGTTAGGGTGGGACTAAGCACAGATACGCAGTATTTT.

J is TRBJ1-2 and V is TRBV5-1, with D hard to call. Trimming stripped 0 bases from V and 6 bases from J, with 15 bases between. This CDR3 is 15 amino acids long. Germline V CDR1 and CDR2: SGHRS, YFSETQ. CDR3 DNA: TGCGCCAGCAGCTTGGATGGGCGAGGGTTGGATGGCTACACCTTC. Encoded protein: CASSLDGRGLDGYTF. Based on the CDR3 plus reference TRBV5-1 and TRBJ1-2, the full variable domain is KAGVTQTPRYLIKTRGQQVTLSCSPISGHRSVSWYQQTPGQGLQFLFEYFSETQRNKGNFPGRFSGRQFSNSRSEMNVSTLELGDSALYLCASSLDGRGLDGYTFGSGTRLTVV.

This rearrangement joins TRBV11-2 to TRBJ1-6, with D perhaps matching TRBD1 (5 bases). Germline CDR1 reads SGHAT; CDR2 reads FQNNGV. CDR3 length: 18 amino acids. V dropped 1 base and J dropped 0 bases, with 13 bases sitting between them. CDR3 DNA: TGTGCCAGCAGCTTAGTTGGGACCCAGGACTCCTATAATTCACCCCTCCACTTT. Protein: CASSLVGTQDSYNSPLHF.

By its share, this clone is large. The chain combines TRBV4-3 with TRBJ1-6; TRBD1 matches at 8 bases. The germline V gene has CDR1 LGHNA and CDR2 YSLEER. CDR3 length equals 14 residues. After removal of 1 base from V and 8 bases from J, the junction contained 1 base not matched to a gene. The CDR3 sequence is CASSQATGDSPLHF. CDR3 sequence (DNA): TGCGCCAGCAGCCAAGCGACAGGGGATTCACCCCTCCACTTT.

The chain carries TRBV30 and TRBJ2-3; the match to TRBD2 covers 8 bases. Trimming at V came to 4 bases and at J to 2 bases, leaving 14 bases not matched to a gene. Germline V gene sequence: CDR1 GTSNPN, CDR2 SVGIG (reference sequence). The CDR3 runs to 17 residues. The CDR3 protein is CAWTLSPGGKDTDTQYF. The CDR3 nucleotides read TGTGCCTGGACCCTCTCCCCGGGAGGGAAGGACACAGATACGCAGTATTTT.

In DNA, the CDR3 is TGTGCCAGCAGCTTAGCGGGAGGGGGCAATGAGCAGTTCTTC. Translation: CASSLAGGGNEQFF. The chain links TRBV7-3 to TRBJ2-1; the match to TRBD2 covers 9 bases. The ends lost 2 bases at V and 6 bases at J; junction bases unmatched: 2. The germline V gene has CDR1 SGHTA and CDR2 FQGTGA. The CDR3 sequence is 14 residues long. Filled out from reference TRBV7-3 and TRBJ2-1, the complete variable domain reads GAGVSQTPSNKVTEKGKYVELRCDPISGHTALYWYRQSLGQGPEFLIYFQGTGAADDSGLPNDRFFAVRPEGSVSTLKIQRTERGDSAVYLCASSLAGGGNEQFFGPGTRLTVL.

The chain carries TRBV30 and TRBJ2-7, with D perhaps given as TRBD1 or TRBD2 (5 bases each). This CDR3 has 11 residues. Germline CDR1 and CDR2: GTSNPN and SVGIG (reference sequence). V dropped 5 bases and J dropped 7 bases, with 12 bases sitting between them. The CDR3 nucleotides read TGTGCCTGGGGATTTTGGGGGGAGCAGTACTTC. Its protein is CAWGFWGEQYF.